These 25 T cell receptor beta chains came from one sample sequenced in a study of blood T cell repertoires in COVID-19. TCRdb's copy holds only in-frame clones and misses some; the assay was immunoSEQ multiplex PCR. The profile shows 150,000 to 190,000 clones, approximately 85% of them singletons. The sample taken for sequencing was peripheral blood. The receptor set was obtained from a woman aged 60-75 years with COVID-19, enrolled during active disease.

This rearrangement joins TRBV27 to TRBJ1-3, with 7 bases aligning to TRBD1. CDR3 length: 16 amino acids. The ends lost 2 bases at V and 0 bases at J; junction bases unmatched: 4. The germline CDR1 and CDR2 sequences are MNHEY and SMNVEV (reference sequence). The CDR3, as DNA: TGTGCCAGCAGTTTAAGGGGGCCCCTCTCTGGAAACACCATATATTTT. Translation: CASSLRGPLSGNTIYF.

The chain has TRBV10-3 and TRBJ1-6, with D maybe TRBD1 (5 bases). The germline V gene encodes CDR1 ENHRY and CDR2 SYGVKD. The germline V and J ends were trimmed by 3 bases and 6 bases, with 15 bases remaining between them. CDR3 size: 16 residues. The CDR3 bases are TGTGCCATCAGTGAAATGGCAGGGAGGAGTAATTCACCCCTCCACTTT. Translation gives CAISEMAGRSNSPLHF.

The rearrangement joins TRBV30 to TRBJ2-5; D is uncertain. Germline CDR1 reads GTSNPN; CDR2 reads SVGIG (reference sequence). The CDR3 is 11 amino acids. Trimming stripped 7 bases from V and 3 bases from J, with 9 bases between. CDR3 bases: TGTGCCTCCCAAAGAGAAGAGACCCAGTACTTC. It is translated as CASQREETQYF.

The chain employs TRBV11-1 and TRBJ1-2; D gene uncertain. The V gene's germline CDR1 is SGHAT and CDR2 FQDESV (reference sequence). The germline V and J ends were trimmed by 5 bases and 6 bases, with 19 bases remaining between them. The CDR3 spans 15 residues. DNA of the CDR3: TGTGCCAGCAGCCTCCCCGGTAGGCGGGAAGATGGCTACACCTTC. Translating it yields CASSLPGRREDGYTF. Using reference TRBV11-1 and TRBJ1-2 for the parts outside the CDR3, the full variable domain is EAEVAQSPRYKITEKSQAVAFWCDPISGHATLYWYRQILGQGPELLVQFQDESVVDDSQLPKDRFSAERLKGVDSTLKIQPAELGDSAMYLCASSLPGRREDGYTFGSGTRLTVV.

The chain combines TRBV12-3 or TRBV12-4 with TRBJ1-4; D may be TRBD1 (5 bases). V shed 6 bases and J shed 10 bases, with 15 bases lying between them. CDR3 size: 13 residues. CDR3 in amino acids: CASSPRGGAKLFF. The CDR3 DNA is TGTGCCAGCAGCCCTCGAGGTGGGGCAAAACTGTTTTTT.

The chain carries TRBV19 and TRBJ2-3, with 9 bases that match TRBD2. CDR3 size: 13 residues. Germline loops: CDR1 LNHDA, CDR2 SQIVND (reference sequence). The J segment lost 2 bases and the V segment lost 9 bases, leaving 3 bases of the junction unmatched. CDR3 DNA sequence: TGTGCCAGCACGGGACTAGCCACAGATACGCAGTATTTT. It yields the protein CASTGLATDTQYF.

The rearrangement joins TRBV24-1 to TRBJ2-7; TRBD1 matches at 10 bases. The ends lost 9 bases at V and 7 bases at J; junction bases unmatched: 11. The length of the CDR3 is 14 residues. Per germline, CDR1 KGHDR and CDR2 SFDVKD. The CDR3 spells CATGTKGQGGEQYV. The DNA of the CDR3 is TGTGCCACCGGGACTAAAGGACAGGGGGGAGAGCAGTACGTC.

The chain has TRBV27 and TRBJ1-2, with 8 bases matching TRBD1. The CDR3 consists of 13 residues. CDR1 MNHEY and CDR2 SMNVEV come from the germline V gene (reference sequence). Trimming at V came to 6 bases and at J to 7 bases, leaving 7 bases not matched to a gene. For the CDR3, the DNA is TGTGCCAGCAGACCTACAGGGGGAAGTGGCTACACCTTC. The encoded protein is CASRPTGGSGYTF.

The rearrangement joins TRBV6-5 to TRBJ2-7, with 9 bases fitting TRBD1. Germline loops: CDR1 MNHEY, CDR2 SVGAGI. Trimming removed 0 bases from V and 7 bases from J; junction bases left unmatched: 4. The CDR3 sequence is 14 residues long. DNA for the CDR3: TGTGCCAGCAGTTACTCGGGACAGGGTCAAGAGCAGTACTTC. Amino acids: CASSYSGQGQEQYF.

The chain recombines TRBV5-1 with TRBJ1-1, with 10 bases aligning to TRBD1. Germline V gene lookup returns CDR1 SGHRS and CDR2 YFSETQ. The CDR3 consists of 14 residues. The V segment lost 4 bases and the J segment 7 bases; nucleotides outside the gene matches: 7. Written as DNA, the CDR3 is TGCGCCAGCAGCCTCCGGGACAGGGGAGGTGAAGCTTTCTTT. Translation: CASSLRDRGGEAFF.

The chain has TRBV7-9 and TRBJ2-1; 10 positions agree with TRBD2. The CDR3 consists of 14 residues. J was trimmed by 7 bases and V by 8 bases; bases with no gene match: 8. Germline CDR1 reads SEHNR; CDR2 reads FQNEAQ (reference sequence). The CDR3 protein is CASGWLAGVNEQFF. The CDR3 coding sequence is TGTGCCAGCGGGTGGCTAGCGGGAGTGAATGAGCAGTTCTTC.

The V call is TRBV18, the J call TRBJ2-7, with 10 nucleotides matching TRBD1. The CDR3 is 15 amino acids. The germline V gene encodes CDR1 KGHSH and CDR2 LQKENI. Trimming at V came to 5 bases and at J to 5 bases, leaving 9 bases not matched to a gene. As DNA, the CDR3 is TGTGCCAGCTCAACCCGGGACAGGGGTTTCGACGAGCAGTACTTC. Encoded protein: CASSTRDRGFDEQYF. Together with reference TRBV18 and TRBJ2-7, the CDR3 gives the full variable domain: NAGVMQNPRHLVRRRGQEARLRCSPMKGHSHVYWYRQLPEEGLKFMVYLQKENIIDESGMPKERFSAEFPKEGPSILRIQQVVRGDSAAYFCASSTRDRGFDEQYFGPGTRLTVT.

The rearrangement uses TRBV30 and TRBJ1-5; D perhaps matches TRBD1 (6 bases). V gave up 3 bases and J gave up 9 bases, with 12 bases separating them. The CDR3 is made up of 12 amino acids. Per germline, CDR1 GTSNPN and CDR2 SVGIG (reference sequence). For the CDR3, the DNA is TGTGCCTGGAGGGGGGGGGCAGGGCCCCAGCATTTT. This encodes CAWRGGAGPQHF.

The V gene is TRBV5-1, the J gene TRBJ1-4; D remains ambiguous. Deletions cut 0 bases from V and 4 bases from J, with 4 bases between. This CDR3 spans 13 amino acids. From germline, CDR1 is SGHRS and CDR2 YFSETQ. In DNA, the CDR3 is TGCGCCAGCAGCTTGGCCAATAATGAAAAACTGTTTTTT. Protein sequence: CASSLANNEKLFF.

The gene calls are TRBV19 and TRBJ2-4; TRBD1 matches at 7 bases. J lost 0 bases, V lost 5 bases, and 13 bases had no gene match. CDR1 is LNHDA, CDR2 SQIVND, per germline (reference sequence). CDR3 size: 18 residues. The CDR3 reads CASSSTGTVTLAKNIQYF. The CDR3 region has the DNA TGTGCCAGTAGTTCTACCGGGACAGTCACTCTAGCCAAAAACATTCAGTACTTC.

The chain carries TRBV29-1 and TRBJ2-1; 9 positions agree with TRBD2. The germline V gene encodes CDR1 SQVTM and CDR2 ANQGSEA. V dropped 2 bases and J dropped 9; count of bases not matched to a gene: 11. This CDR3 is 15 amino acids long. The CDR3 DNA is TGCAGCGTTGAAAAGGCGGGAGGGCCGAATAGTGAGCAGTTCTTC. It translates to CSVEKAGGPNSEQFF.

The rearrangement links TRBV11-2 to TRBJ1-1; no reliable D call. The CDR3 extends over 12 amino acids. The V gene lost 0 bases and the J gene lost 5 bases, with 4 bases spanning the gap. From germline, CDR1 is SGHAT and CDR2 FQNNGV. The chain's CDR3 is CASSLDSTEAFF. The CDR3 bases are TGTGCCAGCAGCTTAGATTCGACTGAAGCTTTCTTT.

The rearrangement uses TRBV12-3 or TRBV12-4 and TRBJ1-3, with D perhaps matching TRBD1 (6 bases). V lost 5 bases and J 4 bases, leaving 9 bases between the germline ends. The CDR3 has 13 amino acids. The CDR3: CASSQGSGNTIYF. The CDR3 nucleotides are TGTGCCAGCAGTCAGGGGTCCGGAAACACCATATATTTT.

The chain couples TRBV18 to TRBJ1-1, with 8 nucleotides matching TRBD1. CDR3 length: 13 residues. Germline assignment: CDR1 KGHSH and CDR2 LQKENI. Germline trimming cut 3 bases from V and 8 bases from J; bases unmatched to any gene: 5. The CDR3 protein is CASSPGRDREAFF. DNA of the CDR3: TGTGCCAGCTCACCGGGCCGGGACAGGGAAGCTTTCTTT.

This chain joins TRBV6-5 and TRBJ1-1, with a tentative D call TRBD1 (6 bases). Germline lookup yields CDR1 MNHEY and CDR2 SVGAGI. The V gene lost 2 bases and the J gene lost 5 bases, with 12 bases spanning the gap. The CDR3 runs 14 residues. CDR3 sequence (DNA): TGTGCCAGCAGTTACGCATCGACAGGAACTGAAGCTTTCTTT. The encoded protein is CASSYASTGTEAFF.

V gene TRBV5-1 combines with J gene TRBJ1-3; D call uncertain. Germline values: CDR1 SGHRS, CDR2 YFSETQ. V gave up 1 base and J gave up 0 bases, with 8 bases separating them. The CDR3 spans 15 residues. The CDR3 DNA reads as TGCGCCAGCAGCTTGAGTCCGGTCTCTGGAAACACCATATATTTT. Translation: CASSLSPVSGNTIYF. Full variable domain (missing parts from reference TRBV5-1 and TRBJ1-3): KAGVTQTPRYLIKTRGQQVTLSCSPISGHRSVSWYQQTPGQGLQFLFEYFSETQRNKGNFPGRFSGRQFSNSRSEMNVSTLELGDSALYLCASSLSPVSGNTIYFGEGSWLTVV.

This clone was detected only once. The CDR3 protein is CASSQVSGQGANYGYTF. For the CDR3, the DNA is TGCGCCAGCAGCCAAGTATCGGGCCAGGGGGCTAACTATGGCTACACCTTC. The V gene is TRBV4-1, the J gene TRBJ1-2; TRBD1 matches at 7 bases. The germline gives CDR1 MGHRA, CDR2 YSYEKL. V gave up 1 base and J gave up 0 bases; unmatched junction bases: 8. CDR3 length: 17 amino acids.

V and J are TRBV5-4 and TRBJ2-5; D may be TRBD2 (6 bases). Germline loops: CDR1 SGHNT, CDR2 YYREEE (reference sequence). This CDR3 has 16 residues. V was pared by 5 bases and J by 1 base, with 18 bases between. CDR3 in amino acids: CASSQTRGTLQETQYF. DNA of the CDR3: TGTGCCAGCAGTCAAACCAGAGGGACTCTCCAAGAGACCCAGTACTTC.

This chain joins TRBV5-1 and TRBJ1-2, with 8 positions matching TRBD1. V dropped 0 bases and J dropped 6; count of bases not matched to a gene: 10. The CDR3 has 16 residues. Germline V CDR1 and CDR2: SGHRS, YFSETQ. The CDR3 loop is CASSLEGTGQGDGYTF. The CDR3 coding sequence is TGCGCCAGCAGCTTGGAAGGGACAGGCCAAGGGGATGGCTACACCTTC.

The chain joins TRBV5-4 to TRBJ2-2; D gene uncertain. The CDR3 runs 13 residues. Germline V gene lookup returns CDR1 SGHNT and CDR2 YYREEE (reference sequence). V lost 4 bases, J lost 2 bases, and 6 bases lay in between. In nucleotides, the CDR3 is TGTGCCAGCAGCGTGACTAACACCGGGGAGCTGTTTTTT. Protein sequence: CASSVTNTGELFF.